Each of the 5 T cell receptor beta chains below was sequenced from the same sample in a study of cytotoxic CD8 clonotypes in ibrutinib-treated CLL. The assay was immunoSEQ multiplex PCR, and TCRdb's table has in-frame clones only and misses some. In the table there are over 110,000 clones, around 93% of which are singletons. Sequencing used PBMCs, obtained after 12 months of ibrutinib treatment. Receptor source: a human donor with chronic lymphocytic leukemia.

This chain connects TRBV7-9 to TRBJ2-5, with 8 bases fitting TRBD2. CDR1 and CDR2 (germline): SEHNR, FQNEAQ (reference sequence). This CDR3 contains 16 residues. V gave up 1 base and J gave up 5 bases; unmatched junction bases: 9. In DNA, the CDR3 is TGTGCCAGCAGCTTAGTCTTGGCGGGAGGACGGGAGACCCAGTACTTC. Encoded protein: CASSLVLAGGRETQYF.

The rearrangement uses TRBV27 and TRBJ1-1; possible D gene TRBD1, 5 bases. The CDR3 consists of 15 residues. Trimming took 6 bases from V and 3 from J, leaving 17 bases between them. Germline values: CDR1 MNHEY, CDR2 SMNVEV (reference sequence). The CDR3 loop is CASSGGGVPHTEAFF. DNA of the CDR3: TGTGCCAGCAGCGGTGGGGGGGTTCCCCACACTGAAGCTTTCTTT.

The chain combines TRBV5-4 with TRBJ1-3; D is unclear. Trimming removed 3 bases at V and 2 bases at J, with 15 bases between. The CDR3 is 16 amino acids. The germline CDR1 and CDR2 sequences are SGHNT and YYREEE (reference sequence). The CDR3: CASSSGGGAAGNTIYF. The CDR3 coding sequence is TGTGCCAGCAGCTCGGGCGGCGGCGCGGCTGGAAACACCATATATTTT.

The chain uses TRBV28 and TRBJ2-7, with D tentatively TRBD2 (6 bases). V was cut by 3 bases and J by 6 bases, with 24 bases left in between. The CDR3 has 17 amino acids. CDR1 is MDHEN, CDR2 SYDVKM, per germline. CDR3 in amino acids: CASSFFPRRDRGSEQYF. The CDR3 region has the DNA TGTGCCAGCAGTTTCTTCCCGAGGCGGGACCGGGGATCCGAGCAGTACTTC.

The chain is built from TRBV7-2 and TRBJ2-2; no definite D call. Germline lookup yields CDR1 SGHTA and CDR2 FQGNSA. Deletions cut 1 base from V and 6 bases from J, with 12 bases between. The CDR3 spans 15 residues. The CDR3 here is CASSLGGGLAGELFF. The CDR3 DNA reads TGTGCCAGCAGCTTAGGCGGCGGCCTCGCCGGGGAGCTGTTTTTT.